These T cell receptor beta chains were read from a single sample in a study of T cells after yellow fever vaccination. TCRdb re-called the 5' RACE reads through MiXCR, storing one row per CDR3 protein. The sample contains hundreds of thousands of distinct CDR3 sequences, approximately 10% of which appear only once. Sample: PBMCs, taken on the day of the first yellow fever vaccination. The receptors derive from a young man who received the YFV17D yellow fever vaccine. Both conserved end residues are trimmed from each CDR3.

v_call cdr3_aa
TRBV12-3/TRBV12-4 ASSRDAPYEQY
TRBV14 ASSQDLDRSNEQF
TRBV6-5 ASSYSGSEQF
TRBV2 ASSDLTVMETQY
TRBV20-1 SAPGGLGTDTQY
TRBV6-6 ASSKERGTEAF
TRBV6-4 ASRDTLAGGNEQF
TRBV18 ASSRSIPGGPQDEQY
TRBV2 ASSETAGGSYEQY
TRBV3-1 ASSQDYSQETQY
TRBV3-1 ASSGGWELF
TRBV2 ASTSAEQTSMF
TRBV9 ASSGGSGANEKLF
TRBV28 ASSGPGPYTGELF
TRBV7-2 ASSFRDPEAF
TRBV12-3/TRBV12-4 ASSRGRDTYSNQPQH
TRBV2 ASTSGYTSTDTQY
TRBV25-1 ASSESGTLSNYGYT